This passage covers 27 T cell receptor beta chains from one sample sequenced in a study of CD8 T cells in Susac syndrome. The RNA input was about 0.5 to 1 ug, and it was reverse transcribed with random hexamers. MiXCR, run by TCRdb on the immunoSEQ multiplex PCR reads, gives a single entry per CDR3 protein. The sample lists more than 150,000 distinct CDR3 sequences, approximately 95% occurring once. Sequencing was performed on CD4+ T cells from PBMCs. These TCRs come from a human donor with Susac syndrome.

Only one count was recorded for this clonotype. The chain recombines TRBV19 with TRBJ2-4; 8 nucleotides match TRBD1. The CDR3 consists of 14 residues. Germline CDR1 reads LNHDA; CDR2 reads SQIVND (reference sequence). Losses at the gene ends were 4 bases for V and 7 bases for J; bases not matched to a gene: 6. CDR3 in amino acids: CASSTRQGRNIQYF. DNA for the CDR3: TGTGCCAGTAGTACCCGACAGGGGCGCAACATTCAGTACTTC.

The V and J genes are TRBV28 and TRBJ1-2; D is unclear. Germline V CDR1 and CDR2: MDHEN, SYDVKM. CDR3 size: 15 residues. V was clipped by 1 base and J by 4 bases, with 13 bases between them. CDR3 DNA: TGTGCCAGCAGTTTATCAGCGGGCAGCATCTATGGCTACACCTTC. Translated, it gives CASSLSAGSIYGYTF.

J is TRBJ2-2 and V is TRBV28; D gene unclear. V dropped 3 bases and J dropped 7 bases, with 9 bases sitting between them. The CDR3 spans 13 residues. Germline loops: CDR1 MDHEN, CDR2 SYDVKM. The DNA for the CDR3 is TGTGCCAGCAGTTTTATAAAGCGCGGGGAGCTGTTTTTT. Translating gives CASSFIKRGELFF.

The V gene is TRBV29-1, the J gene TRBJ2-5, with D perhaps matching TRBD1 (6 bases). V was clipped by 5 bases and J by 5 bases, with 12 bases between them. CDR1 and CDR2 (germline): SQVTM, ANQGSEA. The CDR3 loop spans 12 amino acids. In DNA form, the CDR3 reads TGCAGCGTTAAACAGGGTATGGAGACCCAGTACTTC. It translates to CSVKQGMETQYF.

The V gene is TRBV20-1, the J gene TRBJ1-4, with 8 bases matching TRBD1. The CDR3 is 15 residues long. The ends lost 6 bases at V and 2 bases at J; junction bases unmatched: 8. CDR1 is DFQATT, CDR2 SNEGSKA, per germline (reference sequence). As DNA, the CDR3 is TGCAGTGCCGCTCCAGGGGGCAATACTAATGAAAAACTGTTTTTT. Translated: CSAAPGGNTNEKLFF.

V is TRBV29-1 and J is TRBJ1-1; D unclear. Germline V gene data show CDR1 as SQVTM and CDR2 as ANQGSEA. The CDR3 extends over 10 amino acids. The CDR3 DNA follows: TGCTCGTCCTCAAACACTGAAGCTTTCTTT. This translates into CSSSNTEAFF.

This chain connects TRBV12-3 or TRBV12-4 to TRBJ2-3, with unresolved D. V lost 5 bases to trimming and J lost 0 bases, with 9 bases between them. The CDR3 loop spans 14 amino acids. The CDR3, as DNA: TGTGCCAGCAGTGTACGGGTTAGCACAGATACGCAGTATTTT. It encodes CASSVRVSTDTQYF.

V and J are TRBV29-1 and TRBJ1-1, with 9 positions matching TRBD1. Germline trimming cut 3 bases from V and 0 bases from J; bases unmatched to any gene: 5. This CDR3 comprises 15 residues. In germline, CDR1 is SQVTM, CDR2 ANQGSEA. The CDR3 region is CSVDPGQGMNTEAFF. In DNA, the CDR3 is TGCAGCGTTGACCCGGGACAGGGAATGAACACTGAAGCTTTCTTT.

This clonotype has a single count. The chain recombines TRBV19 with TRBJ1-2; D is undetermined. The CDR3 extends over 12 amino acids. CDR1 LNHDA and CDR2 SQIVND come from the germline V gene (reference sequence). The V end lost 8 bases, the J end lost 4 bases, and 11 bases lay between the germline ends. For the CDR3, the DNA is TGTGCCAGTTATTACCCGGGCTATGGCTACACCTTC. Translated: CASYYPGYGYTF.

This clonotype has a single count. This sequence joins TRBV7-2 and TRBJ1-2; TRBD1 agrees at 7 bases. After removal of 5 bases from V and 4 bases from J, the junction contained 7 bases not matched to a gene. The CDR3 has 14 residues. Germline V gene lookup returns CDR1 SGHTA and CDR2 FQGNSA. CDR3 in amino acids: CASSPQGQSYGYTF. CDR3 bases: TGTGCCAGCAGCCCCCAGGGACAGAGCTATGGCTACACCTTC.

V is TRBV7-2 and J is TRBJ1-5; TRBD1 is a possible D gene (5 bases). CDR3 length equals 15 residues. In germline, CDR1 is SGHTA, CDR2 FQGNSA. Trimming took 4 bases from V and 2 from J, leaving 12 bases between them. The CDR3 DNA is TGTGCCAGCAGCTCCGGGGACCTGGGCAATCAGCCCCAGCATTTT. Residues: CASSSGDLGNQPQHF.

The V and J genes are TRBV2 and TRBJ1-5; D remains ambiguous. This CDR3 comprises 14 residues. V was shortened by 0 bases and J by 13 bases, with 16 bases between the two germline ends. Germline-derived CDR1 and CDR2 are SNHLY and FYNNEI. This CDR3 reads CASSEALPGESQHF. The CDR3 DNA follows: TGTGCCAGCAGTGAAGCGCTTCCCGGGGAGAGTCAGCATTTT.

In DNA, the CDR3 is TGTGCCAGCAGCTTATGGGGTGAAAATACGCAGTATTTT. It encodes CASSLWGENTQYF. The chain employs TRBV7-9 and TRBJ2-3; no definite D call. CDR1 and CDR2 (germline): SEHNR, FQNEAQ (reference sequence). Trimming shortened V by 2 bases and J by 7 bases, and 10 bases separated the two germline ends. The CDR3 is 13 residues long.

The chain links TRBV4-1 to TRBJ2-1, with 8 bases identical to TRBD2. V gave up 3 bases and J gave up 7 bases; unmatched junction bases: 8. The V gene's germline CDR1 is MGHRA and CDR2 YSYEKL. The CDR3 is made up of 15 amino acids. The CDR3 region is CASSHLPGLGNEQFF. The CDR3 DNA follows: TGCGCCAGCAGCCACCTACCGGGACTAGGAAATGAGCAGTTCTTC.

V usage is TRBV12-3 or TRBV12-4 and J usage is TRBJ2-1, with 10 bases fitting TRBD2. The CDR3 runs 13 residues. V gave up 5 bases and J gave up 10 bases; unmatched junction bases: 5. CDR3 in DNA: TGTGCCAGCAGTGAGCGGGAGGGTGGGGAGCAGTTCTTC. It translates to CASSEREGGEQFF.

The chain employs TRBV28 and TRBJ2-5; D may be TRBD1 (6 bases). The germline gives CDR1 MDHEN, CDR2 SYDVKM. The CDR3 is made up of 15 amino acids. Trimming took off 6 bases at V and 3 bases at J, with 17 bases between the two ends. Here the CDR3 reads CASSSPGQPKETQYF. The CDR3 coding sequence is TGTGCCAGCAGCAGCCCCGGACAGCCTAAAGAGACCCAGTACTTC.

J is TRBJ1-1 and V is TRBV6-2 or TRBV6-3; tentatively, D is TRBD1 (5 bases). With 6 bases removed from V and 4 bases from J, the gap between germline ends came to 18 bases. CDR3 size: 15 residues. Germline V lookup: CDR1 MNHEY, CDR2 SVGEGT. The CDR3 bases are TGTGCCAGCAGCGAGAGGACCCGGGGCCCCACTGAAGCTTTCTTT. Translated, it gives CASSERTRGPTEAFF.

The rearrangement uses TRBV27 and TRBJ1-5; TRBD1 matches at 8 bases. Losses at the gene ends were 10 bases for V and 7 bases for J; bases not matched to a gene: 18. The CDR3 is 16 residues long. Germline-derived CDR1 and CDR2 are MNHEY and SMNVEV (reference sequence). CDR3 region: CATAPRGQVLGQPQHF. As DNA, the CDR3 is TGTGCCACAGCCCCCCGGGGACAGGTCTTAGGGCAGCCCCAGCATTTT.

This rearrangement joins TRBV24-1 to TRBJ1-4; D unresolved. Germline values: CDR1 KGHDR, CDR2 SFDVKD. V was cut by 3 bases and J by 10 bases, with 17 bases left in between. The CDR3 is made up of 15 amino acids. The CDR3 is CATSDPGSQSGKLFF. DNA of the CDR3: TGTGCCACCAGTGATCCCGGGTCCCAGAGCGGAAAACTGTTTTTT.

The CDR3 reads CASSLGTGMRANVLTF. In nucleotides, the CDR3 is TGTGCCAGCAGTTTGGGCACAGGGATGAGGGCCAACGTCCTGACTTTC. This chain joins TRBV27 and TRBJ2-6; maybe TRBD1 (6 bases). Germline CDR1 and CDR2: MNHEY and SMNVEV (reference sequence). Trimming took 3 bases from V and 5 from J, leaving 14 bases between them. This CDR3 has 16 amino acids. The complete variable domain, with remaining parts taken from reference TRBV27 and TRBJ2-6, reads EAQVTQNPRYLITVTGKKLTVTCSQNMNHEYMSWYRQDPGLGLRQIYYSMNVEVTDKGDVPEGYKVSRKEKRNFPLILESPSPNQTSLYFCASSLGTGMRANVLTFGAGSRLTVL.

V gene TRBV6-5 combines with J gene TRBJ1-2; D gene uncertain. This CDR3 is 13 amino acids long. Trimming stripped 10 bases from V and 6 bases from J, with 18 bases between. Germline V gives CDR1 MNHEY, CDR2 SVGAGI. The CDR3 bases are TGTGCCACTTCGATCCGGGAGAGGAATGGCTACACCTTC. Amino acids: CATSIRERNGYTF.

CDR3 bases: TGTGCCAGCCATTGGGACAGGTCTGGAGAAAAACTGTTTTTT. Its translation: CASHWDRSGEKLFF. J is TRBJ1-4 and V is TRBV6-6, with 8 positions matching TRBD1. This CDR3 has 14 amino acids. CDR1 and CDR2 (germline): MNHNY, SVGAGI (reference sequence). V lost 8 bases and J lost 8; bases outside the gene matches: 10.

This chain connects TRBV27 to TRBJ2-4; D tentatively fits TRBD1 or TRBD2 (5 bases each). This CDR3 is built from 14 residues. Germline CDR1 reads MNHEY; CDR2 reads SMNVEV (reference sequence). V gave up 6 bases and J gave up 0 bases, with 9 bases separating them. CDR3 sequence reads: CASRGEIAKNIQYF. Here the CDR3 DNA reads TGTGCCAGCAGGGGGGAGATAGCCAAAAACATTCAGTACTTC.

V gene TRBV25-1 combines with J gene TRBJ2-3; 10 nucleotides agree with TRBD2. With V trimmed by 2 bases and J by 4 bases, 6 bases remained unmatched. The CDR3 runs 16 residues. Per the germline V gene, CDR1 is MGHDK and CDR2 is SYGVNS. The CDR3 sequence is CASSEPSGGRSDTQYF. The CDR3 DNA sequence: TGTGCCAGCAGTGAACCTAGCGGGGGCCGATCAGATACGCAGTATTTT. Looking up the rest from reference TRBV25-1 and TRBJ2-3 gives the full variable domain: EADIYQTPRYLVIGTGKKITLECSQTMGHDKMYWYQQDPGMELHLIHYSYGVNSTEKGDLSSESTVSRIRTEHFPLTLESARPSHTSQYLCASSEPSGGRSDTQYFGPGTRLTVL.

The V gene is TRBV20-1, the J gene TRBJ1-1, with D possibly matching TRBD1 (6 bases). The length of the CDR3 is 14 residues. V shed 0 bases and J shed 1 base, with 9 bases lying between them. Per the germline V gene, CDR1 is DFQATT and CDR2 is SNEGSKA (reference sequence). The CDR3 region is CSAREGHPNTEAFF. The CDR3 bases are TGCAGTGCTAGAGAGGGACACCCGAACACTGAAGCTTTCTTT.

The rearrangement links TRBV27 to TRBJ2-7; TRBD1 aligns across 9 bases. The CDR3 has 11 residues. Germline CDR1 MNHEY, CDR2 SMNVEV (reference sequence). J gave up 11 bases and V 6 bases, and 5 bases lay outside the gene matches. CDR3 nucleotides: TGTGCCAGCAGGAACAGGGGGCGGGAGTACTTC. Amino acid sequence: CASRNRGREYF.

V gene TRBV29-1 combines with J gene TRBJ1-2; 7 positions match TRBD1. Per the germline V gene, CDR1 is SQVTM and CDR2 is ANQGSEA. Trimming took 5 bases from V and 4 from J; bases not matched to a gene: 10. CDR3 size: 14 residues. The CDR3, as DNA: TGCAGCGTTTTTCCTCGAGGGGGCGGCTATGGCTACACCTTC. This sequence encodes CSVFPRGGGYGYTF.